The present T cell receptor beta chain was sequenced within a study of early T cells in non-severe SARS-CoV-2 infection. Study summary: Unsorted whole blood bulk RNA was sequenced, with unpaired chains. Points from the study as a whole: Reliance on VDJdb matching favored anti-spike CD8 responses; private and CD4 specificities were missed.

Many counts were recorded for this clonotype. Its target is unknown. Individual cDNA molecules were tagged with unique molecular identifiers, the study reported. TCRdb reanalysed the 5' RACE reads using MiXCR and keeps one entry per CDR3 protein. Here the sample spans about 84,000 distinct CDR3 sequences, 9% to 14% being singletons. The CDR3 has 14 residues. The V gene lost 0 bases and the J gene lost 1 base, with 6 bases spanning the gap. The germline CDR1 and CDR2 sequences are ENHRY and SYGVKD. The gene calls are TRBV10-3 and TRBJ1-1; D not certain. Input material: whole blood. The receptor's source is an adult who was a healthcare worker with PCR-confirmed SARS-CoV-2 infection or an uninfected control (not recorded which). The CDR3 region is CAISESGGNTEAFF. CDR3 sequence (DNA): TGTGCCATCAGTGAGTCCGGAGGGAACACTGAAGCTTTCTTT.